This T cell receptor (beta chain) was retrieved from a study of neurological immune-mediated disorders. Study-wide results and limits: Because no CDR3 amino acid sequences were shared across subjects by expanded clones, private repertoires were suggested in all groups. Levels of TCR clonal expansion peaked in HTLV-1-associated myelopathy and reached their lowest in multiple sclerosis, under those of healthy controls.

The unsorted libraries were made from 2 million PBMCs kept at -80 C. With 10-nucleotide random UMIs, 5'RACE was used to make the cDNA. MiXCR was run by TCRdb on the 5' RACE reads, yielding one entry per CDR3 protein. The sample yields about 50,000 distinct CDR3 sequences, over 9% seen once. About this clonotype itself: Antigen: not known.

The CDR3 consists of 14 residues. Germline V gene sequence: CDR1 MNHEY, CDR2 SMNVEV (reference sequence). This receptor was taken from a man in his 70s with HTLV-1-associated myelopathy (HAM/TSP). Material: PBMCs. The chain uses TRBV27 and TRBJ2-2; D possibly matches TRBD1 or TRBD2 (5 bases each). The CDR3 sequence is CVSSVTGATGELFF. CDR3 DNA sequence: TGTGTCAGTAGCGTTACCGGGGCCACCGGGGAGCTGTTTTTT.